This TCR beta chain comes out of a study of T cell responses to AZD1222 COVID-19 vaccine. General study results and limits: Donors were largely white British and mainly female; clonal diversity was possibly underestimated. Just a handful of AZD1222 recipients tested seropositive at baseline.

Comments on this clone: Antigen specificity is unknown.

Trimming took off 3 bases at V and 0 bases at J, with 9 bases between the two ends. The CDR3 has 16 residues. Germline CDR1 is WNHNN and CDR2 is SYGVQD (reference sequence). Clones were sequenced by immunoSEQ multiplex PCR, and TCRdb holds only the in-frame ones, with some missing. The sample yields over 45,000 clones, 70% to 90% seen once. The chain uses TRBV10-1 and TRBJ2-6; D is unclear. The receptor was derived from an adult in good health. Sequenced here: peripheral blood, sampled on day 0 of AZD1222 vaccination. CDR3 nucleotide sequence: TGCGCCAGCAGTGAAGGGCCGGCCTCTGGGGCCAACGTCCTGACTTTC. It specifies CASSEGPASGANVLTF.